This T cell receptor beta chain derives from a study of response to subunit inactivated influenza vaccine. The ends were cut back, 0 bases at V and 4 bases at J, with 11 bases in the middle. This CDR3 contains 15 residues. Germline assignment: CDR1 SGDLS and CDR2 YYNGEE. Overall study findings and caveats: Each seasonal influenza vaccination, the authors suggested, recruits few new T cells.

TCRdb processed the RT-PCR reads anew with MiXCR; each CDR3 protein has one entry. The sample records roughly 500,000 distinct CDR3 sequences, more than 15% being singletons. On this clonotype: The target antigen is unknown.

V is TRBV9 and J is TRBJ2-1; no firm D call. The origin of this receptor is a man between 50 and 75 years old who received an inactivated influenza vaccine. Sequenced material: CD4+ T cells sorted from PBMCs, taken less than 30 months after vaccination. The CDR3, as DNA: TGTGCCAGCAGCGTAGGAGGAGACGGGTACAATGAGCAGTTCTTC. As protein: CASSVGGDGYNEQFF.